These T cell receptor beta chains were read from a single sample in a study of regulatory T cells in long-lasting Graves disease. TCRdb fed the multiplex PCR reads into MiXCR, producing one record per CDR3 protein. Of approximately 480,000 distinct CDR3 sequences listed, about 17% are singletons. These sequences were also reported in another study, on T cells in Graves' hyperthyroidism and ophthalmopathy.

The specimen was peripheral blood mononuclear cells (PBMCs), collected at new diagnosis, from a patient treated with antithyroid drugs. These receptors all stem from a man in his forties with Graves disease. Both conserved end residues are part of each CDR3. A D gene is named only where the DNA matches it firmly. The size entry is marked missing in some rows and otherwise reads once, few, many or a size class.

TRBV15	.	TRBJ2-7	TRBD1	CATSRDRTGTGEQYF	TGTGCCACCAGCAGAGATCGTACAGGGACAGGCGAGCAGTACTTC
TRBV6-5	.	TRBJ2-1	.	CASSYMGTRVNEQFF	TGTGCCAGCAGTTATATGGGGACCAGGGTTAATGAGCAGTTCTTC
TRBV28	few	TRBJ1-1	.	CASSLSRGLNTEAFF	TGTGCCAGCAGTTTATCGCGGGGTCTGAACACTGAAGCTTTCTTT
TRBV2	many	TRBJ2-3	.	CASSAVASTDTQYF	TGTGCCAGCAGTGCGGTAGCTAGCACAGATACGCAGTATTTT
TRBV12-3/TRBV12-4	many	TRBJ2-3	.	CASSPLPDSTDTQYF	TGTGCCAGCAGTCCCCTCCCCGACAGCACAGATACGCAGTATTTT
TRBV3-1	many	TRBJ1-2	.	CASSHQTPNYGYTF	TGTGCCAGCAGCCATCAGACACCGAACTATGGCTACACCTTC
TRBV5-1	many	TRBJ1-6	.	CASSLADRGANSPLHF	TGCGCCAGCAGCTTGGCGGACAGAGGAGCTAATTCACCCCTCCACTTT
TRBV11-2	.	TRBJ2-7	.	CASSLQGGFSYEQYF	TGTGCCAGCAGCTTACAAGGCGGGTTCTCCTACGAGCAGTACTTC
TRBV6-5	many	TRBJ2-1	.	CASSYSIFNYNEQFF	TGTGCCAGCAGTTACTCGATTTTTAACTACAATGAGCAGTTCTTC
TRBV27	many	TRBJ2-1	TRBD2	CASSPGTSYNEQFF	TGTGCCAGCAGTCCTGGGACTAGCTACAATGAGCAGTTCTTC
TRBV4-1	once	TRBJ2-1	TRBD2	CASSQVTSDYNEQFF	TGCGCCAGCAGCCAAGTTACTAGCGATTACAATGAGCAGTTCTTC
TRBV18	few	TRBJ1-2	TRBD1	CASSLAVGDRANYGYTF	TGTGCCAGCTCACTAGCAGTTGGGGACAGAGCTAACTATGGCTACACCTTC
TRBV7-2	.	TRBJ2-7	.	CASSLLAGLYEQYF	TGTGCCAGCAGCTTACTGGCAGGGCTTTACGAGCAGTACTTC
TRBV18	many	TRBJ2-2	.	CASSPQSAGELFF	TGTGCCAGCTCACCACAATCTGCCGGGGAGCTGTTTTTT
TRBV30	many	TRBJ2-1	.	CAWSVLGAEQFF	TGTGCCTGGAGTGTACTGGGAGCTGAGCAGTTCTTC
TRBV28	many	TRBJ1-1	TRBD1	CASSYRSGQGGTEAFF	TGTGCCAGCAGTTACCGATCGGGACAGGGGGGCACTGAAGCTTTCTTT
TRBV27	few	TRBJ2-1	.	CASSSRVPYNEQFF	TGTGCCAGCAGTTCGCGGGTTCCCTACAATGAGCAGTTCTTC
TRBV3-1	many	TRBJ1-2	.	CASSQETQRGYTF	TGTGCCAGCAGCCAAGAAACACAGCGTGGCTACACCTTC
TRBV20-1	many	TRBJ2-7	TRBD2	CSASDTSGRSYEQYF	TGCAGTGCTAGCGACACTAGCGGGAGGTCCTACGAGCAGTACTTC
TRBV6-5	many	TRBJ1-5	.	CASSSSSATQPQHF	.
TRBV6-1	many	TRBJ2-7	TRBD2	CASSRGTSGYEQYF	TGTGCCAGCAGTCGAGGGACTAGCGGCTACGAGCAGTACTTC
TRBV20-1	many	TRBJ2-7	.	CSASRTEVYEQYF	TGCAGTGCTAGTAGGACAGAGGTCTACGAGCAGTACTTC
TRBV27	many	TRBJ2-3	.	CASSIRQPTDTQYF	TGTGCCAGCAGTATTCGACAGCCCACAGATACGCAGTATTTT
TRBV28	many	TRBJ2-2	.	CATRRNPAGELFF	TGTGCCACCCGAAGGAACCCGGCCGGGGAGCTGTTTTTT
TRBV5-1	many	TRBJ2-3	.	CASRPDGSTDTQYF	TGCGCCAGCAGACCAGACGGGTCCACAGATACGCAGTATTTT
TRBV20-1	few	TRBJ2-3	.	CSACRQPIPGDTQYF	TGCAGTGCCTGTCGTCAACCAATACCAGGAGATACGCAGTATTTT
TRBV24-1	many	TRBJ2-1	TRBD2	CATSDPGLAGGNEQFF	TGTGCCACCAGTGACCCGGGACTAGCGGGGGGCAATGAGCAGTTCTTC
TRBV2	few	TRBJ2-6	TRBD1	CASTGQGNSGANVLTF	TGTGCCAGCACGGGACAGGGCAACTCTGGGGCCAACGTCCTGACTTTC
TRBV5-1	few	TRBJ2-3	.	CASSPWQGDTQYF	TGCGCCAGCAGCCCATGGCAGGGGGATACGCAGTATTTT
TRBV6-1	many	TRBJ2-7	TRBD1	CASSADRDYEQYF	TGTGCCAGCAGTGCCGACAGGGACTACGAGCAGTACTTC
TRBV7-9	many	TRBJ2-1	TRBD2	CASSLQGLADYNEQFF	TGTGCCAGCAGCTTGCAGGGACTAGCGGATTACAATGAGCAGTTCTTC
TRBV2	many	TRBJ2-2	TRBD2	CASSEAFRLARNTGELFF	TGTGCCAGCAGTGAAGCTTTCAGACTAGCGAGGAACACCGGGGAGCTGTTTTTT
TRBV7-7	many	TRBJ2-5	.	CASSPTPGRVQETQYF	TGTGCTAGCAGCCCCACGCCGGGACGGGTACAAGAGACCCAGTACTTC
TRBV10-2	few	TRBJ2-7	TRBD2	CASSEAGTSGYEQYF	TGCGCCAGCAGTGAGGCCGGGACTAGCGGCTACGAGCAGTACTTC
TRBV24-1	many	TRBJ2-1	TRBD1	CATSGKGALNEQFF	TGTGCCACCAGTGGAAAGGGGGCGCTTAATGAGCAGTTCTTC
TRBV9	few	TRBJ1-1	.	CASSVDGRENTEAFF	TGTGCCAGCAGCGTAGATGGCAGGGAGAACACTGAAGCTTTCTTT
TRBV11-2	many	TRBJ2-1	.	CASSFRDSYNEQFF	TGTGCCAGCAGCTTCCGGGACTCCTACAATGAGCAGTTCTTC
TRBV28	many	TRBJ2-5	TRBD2	CASSLISDRLAGAGTQYF	TGTGCCAGCAGTTTAATCTCCGACCGTTTAGCGGGAGCGGGGACCCAGTACTTC
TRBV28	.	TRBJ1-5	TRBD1	CASSPSTGGLQPQHF	TGTGCCAGCAGCCCATCGACAGGGGGTCTTCAGCCCCAGCATTTT
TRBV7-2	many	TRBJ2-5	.	CASSLAGVFQETQYF	TGTGCCAGCAGCTTAGCGGGAGTGTTCCAAGAGACCCAGTACTTC